This T cell receptor (beta chain) was sequenced during a study of T cell repertoires in cytomegalovirus infection. Overall study: An indication of both CMV infection and matching HLA type came from public TCR beta signatures. Findings and caveats of the study: HLA-C-restricted CMV clonotypes gave the most frequent clonotype in two of eight donors.

The CDR3 totals 15 residues. Germline loops: CDR1 SGHTA, CDR2 FQGNSA. V dropped 6 bases and J dropped 4 bases, with 16 bases sitting between them. TCRdb re-called the reads with MiXCR, one entry per CDR3 protein. This sample has some 150,000 distinct CDR3 sequences, with roughly a third found just once. Points on this clonotype: Its antigen is not known.

The chain links TRBV7-2 to TRBJ2-1; a weak D match, TRBD1 (6 bases). The origin of this receptor is a human donor in good health (CMV status not recorded). Some clones in this sample may be carry-over from other donors' samples. The sequencing used CD8+ T cells from cultured PBMCs, collected from culture after CMV antigen stimulation. Here the CDR3 reads CASRKTAGAYNEQFF. As DNA, the CDR3 is TGTGCCAGCAGAAAAACGGCAGGGGCATACAATGAGCAGTTCTTC.